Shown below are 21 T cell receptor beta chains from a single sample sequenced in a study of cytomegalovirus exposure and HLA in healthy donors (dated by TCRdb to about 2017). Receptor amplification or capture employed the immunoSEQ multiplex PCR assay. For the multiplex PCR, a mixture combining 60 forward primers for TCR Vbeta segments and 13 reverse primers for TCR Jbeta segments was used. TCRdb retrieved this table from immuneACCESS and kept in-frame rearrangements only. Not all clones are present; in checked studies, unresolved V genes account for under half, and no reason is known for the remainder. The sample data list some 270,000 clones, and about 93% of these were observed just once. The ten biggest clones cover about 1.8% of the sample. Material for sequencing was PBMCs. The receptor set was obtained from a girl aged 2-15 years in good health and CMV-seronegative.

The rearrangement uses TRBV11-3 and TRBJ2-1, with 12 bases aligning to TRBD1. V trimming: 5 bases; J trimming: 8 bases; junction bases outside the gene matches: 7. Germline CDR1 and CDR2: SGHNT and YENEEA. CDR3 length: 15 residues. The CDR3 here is CASSEGTGGGYEQFF. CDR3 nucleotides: TGTGCCAGCAGCGAGGGGACAGGGGGCGGTTATGAGCAGTTCTTC. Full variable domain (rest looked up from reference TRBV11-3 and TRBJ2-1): EAGVVQSPRYKIIEKKQPVAFWCNPISGHNTLYWYLQNLGQGPELLIRYENEEAVDDSQLPKDRFSAERLKGVDSTLKIQPAELGDSAVYLCASSEGTGGGYEQFFGPGTRLTVL.

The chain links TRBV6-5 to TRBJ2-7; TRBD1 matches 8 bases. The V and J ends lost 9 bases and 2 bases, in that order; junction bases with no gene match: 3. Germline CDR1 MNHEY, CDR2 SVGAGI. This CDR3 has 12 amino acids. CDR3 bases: TGTGCCAGTCAACAGGGGGCCTACGAGCAGTACTTC. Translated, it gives CASQQGAYEQYF.

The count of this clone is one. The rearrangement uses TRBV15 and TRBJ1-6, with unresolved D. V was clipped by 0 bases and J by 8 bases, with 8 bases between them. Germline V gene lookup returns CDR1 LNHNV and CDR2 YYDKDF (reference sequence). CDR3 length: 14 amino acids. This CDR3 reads CATSRELGDSPLHF. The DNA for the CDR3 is TGTGCCACCAGCAGAGAGCTAGGAGATTCACCCCTCCACTTT.

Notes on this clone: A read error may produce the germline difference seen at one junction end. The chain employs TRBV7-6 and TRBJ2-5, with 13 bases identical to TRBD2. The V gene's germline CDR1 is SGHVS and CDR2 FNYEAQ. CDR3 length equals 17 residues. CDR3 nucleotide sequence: TGTGCCAGCAGCCTGGGGACTAGCGGGGACCGGGGAGAGGCCCAGTACTTC. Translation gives CASSLGTSGDRGEAQYF.

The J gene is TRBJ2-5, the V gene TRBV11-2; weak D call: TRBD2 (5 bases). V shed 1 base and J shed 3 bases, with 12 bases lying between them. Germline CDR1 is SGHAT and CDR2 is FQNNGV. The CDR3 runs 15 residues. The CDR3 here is CASSLGADRKETQYF. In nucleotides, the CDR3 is TGTGCCAGCAGCTTAGGAGCGGACCGGAAAGAGACCCAGTACTTC.

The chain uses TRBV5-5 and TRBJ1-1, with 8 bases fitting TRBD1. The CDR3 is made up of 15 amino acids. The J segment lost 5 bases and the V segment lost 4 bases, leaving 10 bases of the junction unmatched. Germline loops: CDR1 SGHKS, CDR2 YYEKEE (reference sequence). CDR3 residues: CASSAPTGTGTEAFF. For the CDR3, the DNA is TGTGCCAGCAGCGCCCCCACCGGGACAGGAACTGAAGCTTTCTTT.

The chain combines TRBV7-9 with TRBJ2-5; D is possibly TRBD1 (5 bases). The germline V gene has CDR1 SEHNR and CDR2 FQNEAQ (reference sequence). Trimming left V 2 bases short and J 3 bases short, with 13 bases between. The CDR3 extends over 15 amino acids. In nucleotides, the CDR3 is TGTGCCAGCAGCTTACCAGGGCTAAGGGAAGAGACCCAGTACTTC. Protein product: CASSLPGLREETQYF.

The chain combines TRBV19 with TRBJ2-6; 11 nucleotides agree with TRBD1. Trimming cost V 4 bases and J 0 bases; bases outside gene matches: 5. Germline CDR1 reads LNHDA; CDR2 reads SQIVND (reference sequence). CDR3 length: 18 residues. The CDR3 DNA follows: TGTGCCAGTAGTACCCCCGGGACAGGGGGCTCTGGGGCCAACGTCCTGACTTTC. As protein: CASSTPGTGGSGANVLTF.

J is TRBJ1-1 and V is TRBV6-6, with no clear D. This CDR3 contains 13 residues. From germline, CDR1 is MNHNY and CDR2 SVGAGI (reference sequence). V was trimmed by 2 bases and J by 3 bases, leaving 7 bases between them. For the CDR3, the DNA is TGTGCCAGCAGTTACCTCCCTGACACTGAAGCTTTCTTT. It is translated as CASSYLPDTEAFF.

CDR3 in amino acids: CASSRGLGPNEKLFF. As DNA, the CDR3 is TGTGCCAGCAGCAGGGGGCTCGGACCTAATGAAAAACTGTTTTTT. The chain is built from TRBV5-5 and TRBJ1-4; 7 bases agree with TRBD1. CDR3 size: 15 residues. In germline, CDR1 is SGHKS, CDR2 YYEKEE (reference sequence). J was trimmed by 3 bases and V by 4 bases; bases with no gene match: 6.

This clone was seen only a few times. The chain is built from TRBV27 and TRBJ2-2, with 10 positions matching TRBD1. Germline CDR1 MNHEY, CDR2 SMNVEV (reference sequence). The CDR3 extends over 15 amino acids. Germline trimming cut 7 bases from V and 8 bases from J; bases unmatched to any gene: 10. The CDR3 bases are TGTGCCAGCACCCCGGGACAGGGGACCGCGGGGGAGCTGTTTTTT. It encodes CASTPGQGTAGELFF.

The CDR3 DNA is TGTGCCAGCAGTGAGACCTGGTTGTCGGGCTCTGGGGCCAACGTCCTGACTTTC. Protein sequence: CASSETWLSGSGANVLTF. This chain uses TRBV6-1 with TRBJ2-6; D is unresolved. Trimming removed 3 bases at V and 0 bases at J, with 15 bases between. From germline, CDR1 is MNHNS and CDR2 SASEGT. The CDR3 consists of 18 residues.

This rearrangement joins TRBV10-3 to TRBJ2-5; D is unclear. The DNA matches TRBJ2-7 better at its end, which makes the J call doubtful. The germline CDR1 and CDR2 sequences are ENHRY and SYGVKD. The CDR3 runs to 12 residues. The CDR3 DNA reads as TGTGCCATCGGCGGAGCTTCCTACGAGCAGTACTTC. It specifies CAIGGASYEQYF.

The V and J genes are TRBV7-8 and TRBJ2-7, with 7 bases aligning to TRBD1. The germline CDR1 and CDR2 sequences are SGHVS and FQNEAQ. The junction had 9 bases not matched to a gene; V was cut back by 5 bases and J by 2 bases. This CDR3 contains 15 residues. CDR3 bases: TGTGCCAGCAGCCCAATTAGGACAGGCCCCTACGAGCAGTACTTC. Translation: CASSPIRTGPYEQYF.

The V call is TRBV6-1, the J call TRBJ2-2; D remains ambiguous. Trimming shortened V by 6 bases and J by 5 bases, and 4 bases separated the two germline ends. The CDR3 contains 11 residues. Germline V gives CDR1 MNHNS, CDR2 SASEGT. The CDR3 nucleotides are TGTGCCAGCAGAATAACCGGGGAGCTGTTTTTT. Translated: CASRITGELFF.

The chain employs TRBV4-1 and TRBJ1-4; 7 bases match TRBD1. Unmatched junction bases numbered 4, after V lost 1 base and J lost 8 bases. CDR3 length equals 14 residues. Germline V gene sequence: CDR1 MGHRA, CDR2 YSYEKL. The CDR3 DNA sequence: TGCGCCAGCAGCCAAGCAGACAGGGAGGAAAAACTGTTTTTT. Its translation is CASSQADREEKLFF.

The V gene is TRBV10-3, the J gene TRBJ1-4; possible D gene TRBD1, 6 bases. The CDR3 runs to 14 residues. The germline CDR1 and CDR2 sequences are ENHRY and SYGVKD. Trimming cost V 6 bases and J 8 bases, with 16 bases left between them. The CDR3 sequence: CAISPQGEGEKLFF. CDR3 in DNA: TGTGCCATCAGCCCACAGGGTGAGGGAGAAAAACTGTTTTTT.

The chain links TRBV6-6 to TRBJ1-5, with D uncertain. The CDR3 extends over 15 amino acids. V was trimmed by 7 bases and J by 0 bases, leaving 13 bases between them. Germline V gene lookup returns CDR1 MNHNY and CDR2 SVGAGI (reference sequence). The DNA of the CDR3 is TGTGCCAGCAAGATAAGTAGTTATAGCAATCAGCCCCAGCATTTT. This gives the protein CASKISSYSNQPQHF.

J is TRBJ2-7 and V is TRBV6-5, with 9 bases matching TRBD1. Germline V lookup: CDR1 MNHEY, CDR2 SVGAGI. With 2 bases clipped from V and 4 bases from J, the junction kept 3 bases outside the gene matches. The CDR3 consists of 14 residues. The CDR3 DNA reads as TGTGCCAGCAGTTACGGGACAGGGTATTACGAGCAGTACTTC. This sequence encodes CASSYGTGYYEQYF.

DNA for the CDR3: TGTGCCAGCAGTTTTAGCGGGAGCTACAATGAGCAGTTCTTC. It translates to CASSFSGSYNEQFF. The chain has TRBV6-1 and TRBJ2-1, with 9 nucleotides matching TRBD2. The V segment lost 5 bases and the J segment 3 bases; nucleotides outside the gene matches: 2. The CDR3 runs 14 residues. Germline CDR1 is MNHNS and CDR2 is SASEGT.

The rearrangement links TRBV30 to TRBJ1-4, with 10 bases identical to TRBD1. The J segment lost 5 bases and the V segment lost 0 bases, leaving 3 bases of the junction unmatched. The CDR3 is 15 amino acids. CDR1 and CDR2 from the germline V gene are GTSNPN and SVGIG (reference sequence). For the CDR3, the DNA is TGTGCCTGGAGTGTACTGGGACAGGGGAATGAAAAACTGTTTTTT. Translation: CAWSVLGQGNEKLFF.